This T cell receptor beta chain was documented in a study of early T cells in non-severe SARS-CoV-2 infection. The wider study: Unpaired chains resulted from sequencing bulk RNA of unsorted whole blood.

Points on this clonotype: Its antigen is not known.

V was clipped by 3 bases and J by 2 bases, with 7 bases between them. This CDR3 spans 14 amino acids. Germline lookup yields CDR1 LGHDT and CDR2 YNNKEL (reference sequence). Attachment of unique molecular identifiers was made to individual cDNA molecules. TCRdb re-called the 5' RACE reads with MiXCR, one entry per CDR3 protein. Counted here are some 9,500 distinct CDR3 sequences, around 4.8% occurring once; the ten biggest clones make up roughly 9.9%. Study-wide points: Private and CD4 specificities were missed by VDJdb matching, skewed to anti-spike CD8.

The sequencing input was whole blood. The chain is built from TRBV3-1 and TRBJ2-2; possible D gene TRBD2, 5 bases. This clonotype originated in an adult who was a healthcare worker with PCR-confirmed SARS-CoV-2 infection or an uninfected control (not recorded which). The CDR3 nucleotides read TGTGCCAGCAGCCAGAGACTAAACACCGGGGAGCTGTTTTTT. It yields the protein CASSQRLNTGELFF. The variable domain in full, completed from reference TRBV3-1 and TRBJ2-2, reads DTAVSQTPKYLVTQMGNDKSIKCEQNLGHDTMYWYKQDSKKFLKIMFSYNNKELIINETVPNRFSPKSPDKAHLNLHINSLELGDSAVYFCASSQRLNTGELFFGEGSRLTVL.